Following are 5 T cell receptor beta chains from one sample sequenced in a study of T-cell reconstitution after alpha-beta-depleted transplantation in children. Construction of the TCRbeta library involved unique molecular identifiers. Each CDR3 protein gets one entry after TCRdb re-called the PCR reads with MiXCR. The data contain 200,000 to 250,000 distinct CDR3 sequences, 11% of them singletons. The sample was PBMCs, taken before TCRalphabeta/CD19-depleted stem cell transplant. Receptors originate from a child under two years old with acute myeloid leukemia, due to receive a stem cell transplant.

In its sample, this clonotype was seen many times. The chain is built from TRBV3-1 and TRBJ2-1; D gene unclear. The germline V gene encodes CDR1 LGHDT and CDR2 YNNKEL (reference sequence). The CDR3 is 17 amino acids. The ends were cut back, 1 base at V and 0 bases at J, with 13 bases in the middle. The CDR3 DNA is TGTGCCAGCAGCCAAGTTTTGGGTCCCAGCTCCTACAATGAGCAGTTCTTC. This codes for CASSQVLGPSSYNEQFF.

A word on this clonotype: At one boundary the junction diverges from the germline segment, which might be a read error. V usage is TRBV10-1 and J usage is TRBJ2-3, with TRBD1 matching 8 bases. Germline loops: CDR1 WNHNN, CDR2 SYGVQD (reference sequence). This CDR3 region has 17 residues. Written as DNA, the CDR3 is TGCGCTAGCAAGAGGAGCAGGGGGCTGTGGGGGACAGATACGCAGTATTTT. This gives the protein CASKRSRGLWGTDTQYF.

This clonotype came up a few times. V and J are TRBV7-2 and TRBJ1-6, with 8 positions matching TRBD1. The CDR3 consists of 16 residues. The germline CDR1 and CDR2 sequences are SGHTA and FQGNSA. V gave up 7 bases and J gave up 5 bases; unmatched junction bases: 10. The CDR3 DNA follows: TGTGCCAGCAAGACAGGGGACATCAGGAATAATTCACCCCTCCACTTT. It translates to CASKTGDIRNNSPLHF. Based on the CDR3 plus reference TRBV7-2 and TRBJ1-6, the full variable domain is GAGVSQSPSNKVTEKGKDVELRCDPISGHTALYWYRQSLGQGLEFLIYFQGNSAPDKSGLPSDRFSAERTGGSVSTLTIQRTQQEDSAVYLCASKTGDIRNNSPLHFGNGTRLTVT.

This clonotype was counted between two and nine times. The chain carries TRBV6-8 and TRBJ2-3, with D possibly TRBD2 on 5 matching bases. CDR1 is MNHGY, CDR2 SAAAGT, per germline. With 2 bases removed from V and 6 bases from J, the gap between germline ends came to 9 bases. The CDR3 is 13 residues long. In DNA, the CDR3 is TGTGCCAGCAGTTACCCCTCGGGGGATACGCAGTATTTT. Amino acid sequence: CASSYPSGDTQYF.

This clonotype was counted ten times or more. The chain links TRBV29-1 to TRBJ2-5, with TRBD2 matching 9 bases. Trimming cost V 6 bases and J 4 bases; bases outside gene matches: 9. The germline V gene has CDR1 SQVTM and CDR2 ANQGSEA. This CDR3 is 14 amino acids long. CDR3 coding DNA: TGCAGCGTCGCCGCTTTAGCGGGAGTAGAGACCCAGTACTTC. It codes for CSVAALAGVETQYF.